This T cell receptor beta chain was observed in a study of cytomegalovirus exposure and HLA in healthy donors. Overall study: Genotyping showed 70% to 90% of fewer than 500 donors falling in the Caucasian-associated ancestry cluster. Overall study findings and caveats: Common viral pathogens seemed, in a later analysis, to connect with several of the most significant clusters. In vitro confirmation showed a few CMV-associated chains to be CMV antigen specific. Analysis was carried out at a later point, and it linked a missense DCLRE1C variant to TCR beta V- and J-gene trimming.

A multiplex PCR was run with 60 Vbeta primers and 13 Jbeta primers. Sequencing used immunoSEQ multiplex PCR; TCRdb keeps in-frame clones, though not all of them. The sample lists 150,000 to 200,000 clones, about 76% occurring once. Regarding this clone: Its specificity is unknown.

This CDR3 spans 20 amino acids. Germline CDR1 and CDR2: SGHRS and YFSETQ. The trim removed 5 bases at V and 0 bases at J, leaving 14 bases unmatched. V is TRBV5-1 and J is TRBJ2-1; 13 bases fit TRBD2. Sequencing input: PBMCs. This TCR came from a woman between 35 and 50 years old in good health and CMV-seropositive. The CDR3 DNA follows: TGCGCCAGCAGGGGTGGGGGTGGACTAGCGGGAGAGAGCTCCTACAATGAGCAGTTCTTC. It codes for CASRGGGGLAGESSYNEQFF.